The present T cell receptor beta chain was sequenced within a study of blood T cell repertoires in COVID-19. At the level of the study: Sample material is recorded as cDNA or gDNA derived from T cells, B-cell-depleted T cells, or PBMCs.

Per the germline V gene, CDR1 is KGHSH and CDR2 is LQKENI. With V trimmed by 2 bases and J by 7 bases, 2 bases remained unmatched. This CDR3 spans 12 amino acids. Some clones are missing from TCRdb's copy, which holds only in-frame ones; the method was immunoSEQ multiplex PCR. The sample lists about 270,000 clones; 75% to 90% were seen once. Recruitment covered about 25 US areas and drew participants whose ages spanned roughly 18 to 89 years. Grouping used clinical history reported by participants in a survey and questionnaire. The TCR comes from a woman between 18 and 29 years old who had recovered from COVID-19. The rearrangement links TRBV18 to TRBJ2-7; 7 nucleotides match TRBD1. Sequencing was carried out using PBMCs or T cells enriched from blood (not recorded which). CDR3 coding DNA: TGTGCCAGCTCACCAGGGACAGAAGAGCAGTACTTC. It specifies CASSPGTEEQYF.